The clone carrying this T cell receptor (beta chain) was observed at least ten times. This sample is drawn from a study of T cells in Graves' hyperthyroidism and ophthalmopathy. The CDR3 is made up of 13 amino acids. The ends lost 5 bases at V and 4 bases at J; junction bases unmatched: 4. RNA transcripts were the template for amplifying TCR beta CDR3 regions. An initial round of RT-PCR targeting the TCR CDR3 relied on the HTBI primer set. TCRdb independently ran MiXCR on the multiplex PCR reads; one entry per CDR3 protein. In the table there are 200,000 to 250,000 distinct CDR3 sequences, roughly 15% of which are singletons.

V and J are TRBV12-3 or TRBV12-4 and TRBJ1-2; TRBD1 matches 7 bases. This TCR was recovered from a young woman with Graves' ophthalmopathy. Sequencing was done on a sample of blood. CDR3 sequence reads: CASSTTGIYGYTF. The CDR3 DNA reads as TGTGCCAGCAGTACGACAGGGATCTATGGCTACACCTTC.